The 6 T cell receptor beta chains in this list originate from one sample, sequenced in a study of response to subunit inactivated influenza vaccine. TCRdb re-called the RT-PCR reads with MiXCR, one entry per CDR3 protein. Of hundreds of thousands of distinct CDR3 sequences in the sample, 15% to 18% were seen once. This material consisted of PBMCs from blood, taken 11 to 12 days after vaccination. Receptors were obtained from a man aged 45-65 years who received an inactivated influenza vaccine.

In this sample, this clonotype turned up a few times. The chain employs TRBV7-3 and TRBJ2-3; 7 bases are a match to TRBD2. With V trimmed by 4 bases and J by 4 bases, 5 bases remained unmatched. The CDR3 loop spans 14 amino acids. The germline gives CDR1 SGHTA, CDR2 FQGTGA. The CDR3 DNA reads as TGTGCCAGCAGCTCCCGGGGAGGGGCAGATACGCAGTATTTT. It encodes CASSSRGGADTQYF.

Ten or more counts support this clonotype. This rearrangement joins TRBV5-1 to TRBJ2-1; 9 bases fit TRBD1. Germline loops: CDR1 SGHRS, CDR2 YFSETQ. The V gene end was trimmed by 0 bases and the J gene end by 6 bases; junction bases not matched to a gene: 4. CDR3 length equals 15 residues. The CDR3 region is CASSLEGQGLNEQFF. The CDR3 DNA sequence: TGCGCCAGCAGCTTGGAGGGACAGGGTCTCAATGAGCAGTTCTTC.

This clonotype was seen a few times. The chain links TRBV15 to TRBJ2-5; D unresolved. The V end lost 0 bases, the J end lost 0 bases, and 5 bases lay between the germline ends. Germline V lookup: CDR1 LNHNV, CDR2 YYDKDF (reference sequence). This CDR3 spans 14 amino acids. In DNA form, the CDR3 reads TGTGCCACCAGCAGAGACGTGAACCAAGAGACCCAGTACTTC. This encodes CATSRDVNQETQYF.

The chain carries TRBV13 and TRBJ2-1, with 7 bases matching TRBD1. Germline CDR1 is PRHDT and CDR2 is FYEKMQ (reference sequence). V shed 7 bases and J 5 bases; nucleotides not matched to a gene: 17. The CDR3 totals 17 residues. CDR3 sequence: CASTPPLDRVPHNEQFF. The CDR3 DNA reads TGTGCCAGCACCCCCCCTTTAGACAGGGTGCCACACAATGAGCAGTTCTTC. The full variable domain, its missing parts supplied by reference TRBV13 and TRBJ2-1, is AAGVIQSPRHLIKEKRETATLKCYPIPRHDTVYWYQQGPGQDPQFLISFYEKMQSDKGSIPDRFSAQQFSDYHSELNMSSLELGDSALYFCASTPPLDRVPHNEQFFGPGTRLTVL.

This clonotype was picked up a small number of times. This chain uses TRBV28 with TRBJ2-1; 15 bases are a match to TRBD2. The CDR3 consists of 16 residues. Trimming at V came to 6 bases and at J to 4 bases, leaving 4 bases not matched to a gene. The germline V gene encodes CDR1 MDHEN and CDR2 SYDVKM. The CDR3 protein is CASSRGTSGGYNEQFF. CDR3 coding DNA: TGTGCCAGCAGCCGGGGGACTAGCGGGGGGTACAATGAGCAGTTCTTC.

The rearrangement links TRBV6-2 or TRBV6-3 to TRBJ2-1, with 8 bases fitting TRBD2. Germline CDR1 is MNHEY and CDR2 is SVGEGT. CDR3 length equals 16 residues. V lost 2 bases to trimming and J lost 2 bases; unmatched junction nucleotides: 5. CDR3 in amino acids: CASSYAAGGAYNEQFF. In DNA form, the CDR3 reads TGTGCCAGCAGTTACGCCGCCGGGGGGGCCTACAATGAGCAGTTCTTC.